The text below deals with one TCR beta chain. No antigen is known for it. This entry comes from a study of shared clonotypes between healthy human individuals. Points from the study as a whole: Researchers sampled blood only, noting tissue repertoires likely differ.

CDR1 is SGHNT and CDR2 is YYREEE in the germline V gene (reference sequence). CDR3 length: 15 residues. V gave up 3 bases and J gave up 3 bases, with 16 bases separating them. Everyone who donated was a Caucasian adult who lived in Nashville, Tennessee. CD4+ cells underwent separation, giving CD45RA+ naive and CD45RA-negative memory subsets. Using immunoSEQ multiplex PCR, the repertoire was profiled, and TCRdb retains in-frame clones only, with some absent. The sample comprises 2 million to 3 million clones, around 94% of which are singletons, and 0.13% to 0.15% rests with the top ten. The receptor's source is a man younger than 30 in good health. The sample comprised naive CD4+ T cells sorted from blood. Subset meaning: CD45RA+ positively selected. The chain recombines TRBV5-4 with TRBJ2-7, with D hard to call. The CDR3 region is CASSSPSGPLYEQYF. The CDR3 DNA sequence: TGTGCCAGCAGCTCCCCTTCCGGACCTCTCTACGAGCAGTACTTC. The full variable domain, rest sourced from reference TRBV5-4 and TRBJ2-7, is ETGVTQSPTHLIKTRGQQVTLRCSSQSGHNTVSWYQQALGQGPQFIFQYYREEENGRGNFPPRFSGLQFPNYSSELNVNALELDDSALYLCASSSPSGPLYEQYFGPGTRLTVT.